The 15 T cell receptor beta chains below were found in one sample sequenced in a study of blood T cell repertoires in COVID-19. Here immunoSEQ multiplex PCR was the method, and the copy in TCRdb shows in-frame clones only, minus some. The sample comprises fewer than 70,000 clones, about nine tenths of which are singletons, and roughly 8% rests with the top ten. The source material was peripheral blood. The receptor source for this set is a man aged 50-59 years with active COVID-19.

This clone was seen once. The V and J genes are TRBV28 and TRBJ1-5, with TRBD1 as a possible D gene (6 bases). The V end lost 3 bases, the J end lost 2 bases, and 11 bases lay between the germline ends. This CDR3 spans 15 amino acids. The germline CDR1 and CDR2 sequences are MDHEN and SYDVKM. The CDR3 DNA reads TGTGCCAGCAGTTTGGGGGGGCCGGGCAATCAGCCCCAGCATTTT. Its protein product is CASSLGGPGNQPQHF.

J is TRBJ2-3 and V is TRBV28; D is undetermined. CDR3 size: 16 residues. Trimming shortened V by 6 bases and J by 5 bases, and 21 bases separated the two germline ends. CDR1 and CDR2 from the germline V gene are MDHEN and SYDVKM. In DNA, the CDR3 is TGTGCCAGCAGCCTCGTCACAGAGCATTCATTAGATACGCAGTATTTT. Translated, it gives CASSLVTEHSLDTQYF.

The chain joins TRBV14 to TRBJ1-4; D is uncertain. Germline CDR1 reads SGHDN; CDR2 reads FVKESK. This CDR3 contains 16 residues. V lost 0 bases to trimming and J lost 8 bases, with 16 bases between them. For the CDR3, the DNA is TGTGCCAGCAGCCAAGAAGCTCCCTGGAGGTCCGAAAAACTGTTTTTT. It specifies CASSQEAPWRSEKLFF.

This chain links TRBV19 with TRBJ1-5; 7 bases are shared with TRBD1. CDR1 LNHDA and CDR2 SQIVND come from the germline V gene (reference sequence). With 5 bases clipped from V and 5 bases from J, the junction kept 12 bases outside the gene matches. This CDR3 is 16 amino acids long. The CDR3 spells CASSVPGTAAYQPQHF. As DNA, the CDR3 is TGTGCCAGTAGTGTCCCCGGGACAGCCGCCTATCAGCCCCAGCATTTT.

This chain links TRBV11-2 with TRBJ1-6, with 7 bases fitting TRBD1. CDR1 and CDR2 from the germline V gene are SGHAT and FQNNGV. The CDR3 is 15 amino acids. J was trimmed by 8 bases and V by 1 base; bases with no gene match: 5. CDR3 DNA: TGTGCCAGCAGCTTAGGAGGGACAGCTCATTCACCCCTCCACTTT. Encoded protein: CASSLGGTAHSPLHF.

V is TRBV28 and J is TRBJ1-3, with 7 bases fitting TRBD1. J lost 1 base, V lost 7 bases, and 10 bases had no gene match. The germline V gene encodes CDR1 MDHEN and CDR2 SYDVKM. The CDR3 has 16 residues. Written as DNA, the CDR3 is TGTGCCAGCACCCTAGGGGGCGCAAGATCTGGAAACACCATATATTTT. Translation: CASTLGGARSGNTIYF.

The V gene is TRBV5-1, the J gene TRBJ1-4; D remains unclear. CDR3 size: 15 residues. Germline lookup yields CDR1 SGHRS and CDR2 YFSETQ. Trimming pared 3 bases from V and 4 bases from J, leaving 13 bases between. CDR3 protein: CASSSNRGLNEKLFF. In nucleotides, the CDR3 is TGCGCCAGCAGCTCTAATCGAGGGCTTAATGAAAAACTGTTTTTT.

CDR3 sequence: CSVGALSTDTQYF. CDR3 in DNA: TGCAGCGTGGGAGCACTAAGCACAGATACGCAGTATTTT. The rearrangement joins TRBV29-1 to TRBJ2-3; D may be TRBD2 (5 bases). Between the trimmed V and J ends, which lost 6 bases and 0 bases, there was a span of 10 bases. The germline V gene has CDR1 SQVTM and CDR2 ANQGSEA. The CDR3 is 13 amino acids.

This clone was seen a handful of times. In DNA, the CDR3 is TGTGCCAGTAGTTTGAAAGCCAATCAGCCCCAGCATTTT. Translated: CASSLKANQPQHF. The genes are TRBV19 and TRBJ1-5; the D is unclear. CDR3 size: 13 residues. V lost 5 bases, J lost 3 bases, and 8 bases lay in between. In germline, CDR1 is LNHDA, CDR2 SQIVND (reference sequence).

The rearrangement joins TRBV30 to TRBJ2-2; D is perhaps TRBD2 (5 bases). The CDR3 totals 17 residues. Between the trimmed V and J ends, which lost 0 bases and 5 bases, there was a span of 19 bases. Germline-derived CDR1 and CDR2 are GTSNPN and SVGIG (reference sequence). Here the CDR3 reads CAWSVWLGRTGTGELFF. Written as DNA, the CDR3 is TGTGCCTGGAGTGTATGGTTAGGGAGAACGGGGACCGGGGAGCTGTTTTTT.

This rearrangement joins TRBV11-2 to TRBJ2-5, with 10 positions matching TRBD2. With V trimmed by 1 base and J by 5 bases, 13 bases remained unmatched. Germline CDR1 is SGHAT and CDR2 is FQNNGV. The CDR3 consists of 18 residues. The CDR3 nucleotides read TGTGCCAGCAGCTTAGGAGTAGCGGGGGGCCCAGGCACCGAGACCCAGTACTTC. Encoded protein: CASSLGVAGGPGTETQYF.

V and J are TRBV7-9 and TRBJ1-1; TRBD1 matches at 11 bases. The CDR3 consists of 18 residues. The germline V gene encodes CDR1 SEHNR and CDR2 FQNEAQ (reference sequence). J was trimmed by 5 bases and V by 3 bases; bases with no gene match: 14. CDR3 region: CASSLGTGGTVEGTEAFF. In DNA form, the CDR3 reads TGTGCCAGCAGCTTGGGGACAGGGGGAACGGTGGAGGGAACTGAAGCTTTCTTT.

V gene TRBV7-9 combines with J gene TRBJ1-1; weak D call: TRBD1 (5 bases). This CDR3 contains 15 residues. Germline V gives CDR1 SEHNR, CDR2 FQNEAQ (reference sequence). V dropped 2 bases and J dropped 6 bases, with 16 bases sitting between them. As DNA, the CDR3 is TGTGCCAGCAGCTTACGAGACAGTTTTGCTTCTGAAGCTTTCTTT. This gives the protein CASSLRDSFASEAFF.

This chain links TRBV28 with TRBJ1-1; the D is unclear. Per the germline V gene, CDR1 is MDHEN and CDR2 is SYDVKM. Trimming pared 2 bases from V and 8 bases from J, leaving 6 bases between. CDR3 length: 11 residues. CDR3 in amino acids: CASSLMTEAFF. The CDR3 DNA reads TGTGCCAGCAGTTTAATGACAGAAGCTTTCTTT.

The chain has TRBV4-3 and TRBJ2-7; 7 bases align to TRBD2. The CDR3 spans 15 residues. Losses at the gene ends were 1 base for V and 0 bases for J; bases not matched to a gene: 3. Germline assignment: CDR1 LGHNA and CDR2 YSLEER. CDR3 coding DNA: TGCGCCAGCAGCCAAGCGGCGGGGGTCTCCTACGAGCAGTACTTC. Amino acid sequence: CASSQAAGVSYEQYF.